The 22 T cell receptor beta chains presented below share a single source sample, sequenced in a study of CD8 T cells in ankylosing spondylitis. Study-level points and caveats: One TCR beta motif, made up of under ten highly homologous variants, appeared characteristic of ankylosing spondylitis blood.

For these TCRs, the target antigens are not known. In TCRdb, the 5' RACE reads were re-called with MiXCR into one record per CDR3 protein. In the table there are about 540,000 distinct CDR3 sequences, approximately 11% of which are singletons. Sequencing input: blood, either unsorted or a sorted T cell fraction (not recorded which). These receptors all come from a male donor with ankylosing spondylitis.

This clonotype appeared a few times. J is TRBJ1-5 and V is TRBV20-1; D might be TRBD1 (6 bases). V gave up 4 bases and J gave up 5 bases, with 24 bases separating them. The CDR3 spans 17 residues. Per germline, CDR1 DFQATT and CDR2 SNEGSKA (reference sequence). The CDR3, as DNA: TGCAGTGCTATCGGGGGGACCGCGGGGGGCGTGTATCAGCCCCAGCATTTT. It codes for CSAIGGTAGGVYQPQHF.

This chain uses TRBV5-1 with TRBJ2-3, with D uncertain. This CDR3 has 14 residues. The germline gives CDR1 SGHRS, CDR2 YFSETQ. V was pared by 3 bases and J by 0 bases, with 8 bases between. CDR3 bases: TGCGCCAGCAGCTCCCTGGACAGCACAGATACGCAGTATTTT. Residues: CASSSLDSTDTQYF.

This clonotype was seen ten or more times. The chain uses TRBV25-1 and TRBJ2-7, with D maybe TRBD2 (6 bases). The CDR3 consists of 14 residues. Germline V gene data show CDR1 as MGHDK and CDR2 as SYGVNS. V was trimmed by 7 bases and J by 2 bases, leaving 15 bases between them. The CDR3 coding sequence is TGTGCCAGCACCCAGATGGGGGAGGCCTACGAGCAGTACTTC. Protein: CASTQMGEAYEQYF.

This clonotype has just a few counts. This chain links TRBV7-9 with TRBJ2-5; the match to TRBD2 covers 9 bases. Germline V gene data show CDR1 as SEHNR and CDR2 as FQNEAQ (reference sequence). Unmatched junction bases numbered 6, after V lost 5 bases and J lost 5 bases. The CDR3 runs to 14 residues. CDR3 sequence (DNA): TGTGCCAGCAGCGTTAGCGGGAGCGGGGAGACCCAGTACTTC. Translated, it gives CASSVSGSGETQYF.

This clonotype was counted at least ten times. The chain employs TRBV28 and TRBJ1-5; maybe TRBD1 (5 bases). Germline CDR1 MDHEN, CDR2 SYDVKM. The CDR3 has 13 amino acids. V was trimmed by 10 bases and J by 3 bases, leaving 13 bases between them. The CDR3 DNA reads as TGTGCCACAACAATCAGGGCCAATCAGCCCCAGCATTTT. Its translation: CATTIRANQPQHF.

This clonotype showed up just a few times. The chain couples TRBV20-1 to TRBJ2-5; TRBD2 might be the D (6 bases). The germline CDR1 and CDR2 sequences are DFQATT and SNEGSKA (reference sequence). V was shortened by 3 bases and J by 0 bases, with 8 bases between the two germline ends. CDR3 length: 13 amino acids. Here the CDR3 DNA reads TGCAGTGCTAGTGCGGGGAACCAAGAGACCCAGTACTTC. This translates into CSASAGNQETQYF.

This clonotype was counted only a few times. The V gene is TRBV20-1, the J gene TRBJ1-2, with D perhaps matching TRBD1 (5 bases). In germline, CDR1 is DFQATT, CDR2 SNEGSKA (reference sequence). This CDR3 comprises 13 residues. V shed 0 bases and J shed 6 bases, with 11 bases lying between them. The CDR3 bases are TGCAGTGCTAGAGATCAGGGCTCTCATGGCTACACCTTC. Its translation: CSARDQGSHGYTF.

This clonotype appeared many times. This chain connects TRBV5-1 to TRBJ1-5; 7 bases are shared with TRBD1. Germline V CDR1 and CDR2: SGHRS, YFSETQ. The CDR3 consists of 15 residues. Trimming at V came to 1 base and at J to 4 bases, leaving 5 bases not matched to a gene. CDR3: CASSLTGEGNQPQHF. CDR3 bases: TGCGCCAGCAGCTTGACAGGGGAGGGGAATCAGCCCCAGCATTTT.

V and J are TRBV3-1 and TRBJ2-6; D might be TRBD1 (5 bases). Trimming took off 0 bases at V and 3 bases at J, with 6 bases between the two ends. CDR1 is LGHDT and CDR2 is YNNKEL in the germline V gene (reference sequence). This CDR3 spans 15 amino acids. CDR3 nucleotides: TGTGCCAGCAGCCAAGATAGGGGTGGGGCCAACGTCCTGACTTTC. This gives the protein CASSQDRGGANVLTF.

This clonotype has only a few counts. The chain is built from TRBV11-2 and TRBJ1-4; D is unclear. The length of the CDR3 is 15 residues. The germline CDR1 and CDR2 sequences are SGHAT and FQNNGV. V was cut by 5 bases and J by 8 bases, with 18 bases left in between. CDR3 protein: CASSLPLFGREKLFF. CDR3 coding DNA: TGTGCCAGCAGCCTCCCGCTCTTTGGACGCGAAAAACTGTTTTTT.

This clonotype has at least ten counts. This chain joins TRBV3-1 and TRBJ1-5; D not resolved. This CDR3 spans 12 amino acids. Germline V lookup: CDR1 LGHDT, CDR2 YNNKEL (reference sequence). V was pared by 1 base and J by 6 bases, with 4 bases between. This CDR3 is CASSQGIQPQHF. In nucleotides, the CDR3 is TGTGCCAGCAGCCAAGGGATTCAGCCCCAGCATTTT.

In this sample, this clonotype turned up a few times. This chain uses TRBV4-2 with TRBJ2-1, with 7 positions matching TRBD1. CDR1 and CDR2 (germline): LGHNA, YNFKEQ. The length of the CDR3 is 15 residues. The V and J ends lost 5 bases and 5 bases, in that order; junction bases with no gene match: 9. CDR3 bases: TGTGCCAGCAGCGTAGGGACAGCGCCGGACAATGAGCAGTTCTTC. The encoded protein is CASSVGTAPDNEQFF.

This clonotype was seen a few times. V and J are TRBV20-1 and TRBJ2-3; no definite D call. The CDR3 is made up of 13 amino acids. CDR1 is DFQATT, CDR2 SNEGSKA, per germline (reference sequence). This chain's CDR3 is CSTPRGGTDTQYF. In DNA form, the CDR3 reads TGCAGCACACCCCGAGGTGGCACAGATACGCAGTATTTT.

Ten or more counts support this clonotype. The chain employs TRBV3-1 and TRBJ2-5, with 11 bases identical to TRBD2. This CDR3 has 16 residues. Losses at the gene ends were 0 bases for V and 6 bases for J; bases not matched to a gene: 6. Germline CDR1 reads LGHDT; CDR2 reads YNNKEL (reference sequence). CDR3 sequence: CASSQEASGRSKTQYF. The CDR3 DNA follows: TGTGCCAGCAGCCAAGAGGCTAGCGGGAGGTCGAAGACCCAGTACTTC.

The gene calls are TRBV20-1 and TRBJ2-7; 10 bases are shared with TRBD2. This CDR3 comprises 16 residues. V was clipped by 8 bases and J by 2 bases; unmatched bases: 15. Germline V gives CDR1 DFQATT, CDR2 SNEGSKA (reference sequence). CDR3 in amino acids: CSTPTGRSGRAYEQYF. As DNA, the CDR3 is TGCAGTACTCCAACGGGACGAAGCGGGAGGGCCTACGAGCAGTACTTC.

The chain has TRBV9 and TRBJ1-1; D unclear. CDR3 length: 14 residues. V dropped 0 bases and J dropped 4 bases, with 10 bases sitting between them. Germline V lookup: CDR1 SGDLS, CDR2 YYNGEE. CDR3 protein: CASSVEVVGTEAFF. The CDR3 bases are TGTGCCAGCAGCGTAGAGGTTGTGGGCACTGAAGCTTTCTTT.

This clonotype was counted only a few times. V gene TRBV29-1 combines with J gene TRBJ2-1; no reliable D call. V was shortened by 4 bases and J by 12 bases, with 10 bases between the two germline ends. The CDR3 is 10 amino acids. In germline, CDR1 is SQVTM, CDR2 ANQGSEA. DNA for the CDR3: TGCAGCGTTGTGGCCGTTACGCAGTTCTTC. It encodes CSVVAVTQFF.

V gene TRBV18 combines with J gene TRBJ2-3; no firm D call. The CDR3 extends over 13 amino acids. Trimming pared 0 bases from V and 5 bases from J, leaving 6 bases between. Per the germline V gene, CDR1 is KGHSH and CDR2 is LQKENI. The CDR3 is CASSPPGKDTQYF. The DNA for the CDR3 is TGTGCCAGCTCACCACCGGGGAAAGATACGCAGTATTTT.

J is TRBJ2-5 and V is TRBV4-2, with TRBD2 identical over 10 bases. V lost 0 bases and J lost 5; bases outside the gene matches: 9. Per germline, CDR1 LGHNA and CDR2 YNFKEQ. This CDR3 comprises 17 residues. CDR3 sequence reads: CASSQDGASGSVETQYF. The CDR3 DNA reads TGTGCCAGCAGCCAAGATGGGGCTAGCGGGAGTGTCGAGACCCAGTACTTC.

The chain employs TRBV27 and TRBJ2-3, with D hard to call. The CDR3 loop spans 13 amino acids. Trimming removed 3 bases at V and 6 bases at J, with 10 bases between. The germline CDR1 and CDR2 sequences are MNHEY and SMNVEV (reference sequence). The CDR3, as DNA: TGTGCCAGCAGTTTTACGCTGGGGGATACGCAGTATTTT. It specifies CASSFTLGDTQYF.

Many counts were recorded for this clonotype. The chain has TRBV20-1 and TRBJ2-1; 9 nucleotides align to TRBD1. Germline CDR1 is DFQATT and CDR2 is SNEGSKA (reference sequence). There are 16 residues in the CDR3. After removal of 0 bases from V and 3 bases from J, the junction contained 6 bases not matched to a gene. The CDR3 here is CSARDDRGILYNEQFF. The CDR3 DNA reads as TGCAGTGCTAGAGATGACAGGGGGATTCTCTACAATGAGCAGTTCTTC.

This clonotype was recorded many times. This chain joins TRBV3-1 and TRBJ1-2, with a tentative D call TRBD1 (6 bases). V dropped 4 bases and J dropped 4 bases, with 10 bases sitting between them. CDR1 is LGHDT and CDR2 is YNNKEL in the germline V gene (reference sequence). The CDR3 is made up of 13 amino acids. CDR3 amino acids: CASSRGPFYGYTF. The CDR3 DNA reads as TGTGCCAGCAGCCGGGGGCCCTTCTATGGCTACACCTTC.